The source of this T cell receptor (beta chain) is a study of shared clonotypes between healthy human individuals. Whole-study results and caveats: For sorted subsets, rarefaction showed incomplete sequencing despite large depth. Investigators collected only blood, and repertoires in tissues likely differ.

Per the original methods: ImmunoSEQ output lacked quality scores and full-length reads, limiting matched filtering. TCRdb keeps only in-frame clones here, not all; method: immunoSEQ multiplex PCR. V and J calls and clone size are those listed in that table; D and trimming were worked out from the DNA. Of around 940,000 clones listed, around 80% were seen once; the top ten hold about 1.5%. Germline assignment: CDR1 SNHLY and CDR2 FYNNEI. This CDR3 has 13 amino acids. The V and J ends lost 4 bases and 3 bases respectively, with 7 bases between them. As for this clone: Its antigen remains unidentified.

The sequence derives from a man aged 18 to 30 in good health. The sample taken for sequencing was memory CD4+ T cells sorted from blood. The subset here: CD45RA-negative fraction. This rearrangement joins TRBV2 to TRBJ2-4; maybe TRBD2 (5 bases). CDR3 sequence: CASSGSGKNIQYF. The DNA for the CDR3 is TGTGCCAGCAGTGGGAGCGGCAAAAACATTCAGTACTTC.